This T cell receptor (beta chain) was sequenced in a study of shared clonotypes between healthy human individuals (dated by TCRdb to 2020 to 2021). For context, the study as a whole: Two women and a few men aged 18 to 49 years were included in the cohort. For each donor, three plates each were used for CD4 naive and CD4 memory, two plates were used for CD8 naive, and one plate was used for CD8 memory. To increase sequencing depth and limit assay-specific biases, different laboratories used diverse techniques to prepare libraries and sequence TCR repertoires. Each donor's leukapheresis produced roughly between roughly 0.85 and 9.5 billion PBMCs. The study deeply sequenced blood TCR repertoires of five healthy adults to estimate repertoire size and the extent of clonotype sharing between individuals.

TCR CDR3 regions were amplified from genomic DNA by multiplex PCR using the deep immunoSEQ assay. For each cell subset, the extracted genomic DNA was distributed evenly across all wells of several immunoSEQ 96-well plates, and each plate served as one replicate. For sorted subsets, each replicate PCR was loaded with roughly 190 ng genomic DNA, equivalent to approximately 33,000 T cell genomes. Purified libraries were measured with a Qubit 3.0 fluorometer, size-checked on a Bioanalyzer 2100, and measured again with the KAPA Library Quantification kit. Every immunoSEQ 96-well plate was sequenced on a separate single-read 150-cycle Illumina NextSeq 550 flow cell. Regarding the original processing steps: Because the immunoSEQ output included only junctional sequences and no quality scores, the filtering could not be the same as the filtering used for full-length reads. To assign V/J genes and CDR3, sequences were annotated using PyIR, a Python wrapper for IgBLAST v1.9, with IMGT germline references. Any read was removed if the V/J assignment was weak (E-value above 1e-6), the CDR3 was missing, or the read contained stop codons, out-of-frame junctions, or ambiguous translated residues. A V3J clonotype was defined by an identical inferred V gene, J gene, and CDR3 amino acid sequence. The percentage overlap between two repertoires was calculated by dividing the number of shared unique clonotypes by the size of the smaller repertoire. Repertoire richness was assessed with RTK rarefaction, the Chao1 estimator, and Recon v2.1 estimates of unobserved clonotypes. Generation probabilities for all TCRbeta clonotypes obtained by the gDNA method from several donors were computed using OLGA. Imported from immuneACCESS, the table was reduced by TCRdb to in-frame sequences with V and J called. These copies leave out some clones; in studies compared against another copy, an unresolved V gene accounts for under half, and the cause of the remainder is not known. The V and J calls and clone size were taken over from that table, and D and trimming were inferred from the DNA. For this sample the table gives approximately 640,000 clones, of which more than 70% were detected only once. 1.5% to 2% of the sample belongs to the ten largest clones.

What the work shows at the level of the full study, not this receptor alone: Sharing across a few donors was observed for approximately 5% of naive CD4, 3% to 3.5% of naive CD8, over 2% of memory CD4, and roughly 0.4% of memory CD8 clonotypes. Rarefaction of sorted-subset datasets indicated incomplete sequencing despite the large sequencing depth. Higher generation probabilities were observed for clonotypes shared by all four sorted-subset donors than for non-shared clonotypes. Larger estimated clonotype richness was generally found for naive subsets than for memory subsets. Sampling was restricted to blood, and TCR repertoires in tissues likely differ from the TCR repertoires found in blood. The small number of donors limited the genetic and exposure-history diversity represented. Based on pairwise subsampling, the degree of clonotype sharing among donors was expected to be affected by sequencing depth.

Healthy HIV-negative adults with no recently reported acute infections or vaccinations were included as donors. Every donor was a Caucasian adult residing in Nashville, Tennessee, USA. CD4+ T cells were enriched by magnetic negative selection; naive cells were then positively selected on CD45RA, and the negative fraction formed the memory subset. Blood was obtained by leukapheresis, after which PBMCs were separated by Ficoll-Histopaque density gradient centrifugation and cryopreserved in liquid nitrogen vapor phase. Analytical flow cytometry was used to check the purity and quantity of every magnetically sorted T cell population. Each sorted fraction had its genomic DNA isolated and then quantified by UV absorbance on a Nanodrop 2000c. Relative to germline, V is missing 5 bases and J is missing 2 bases, with 6 bases of the junction outside any gene match. The CDR3 runs 14 amino acids, cysteine and phenylalanine included. This entry keeps only the CDR3 DNA: 42 bases, framed from base 1. CDR1 and CDR2, per the germline V gene (reference sequence), are SGHKS and YYEKEE.

This clone was counted a single time. No cognate antigen has been identified for it. No quality values exist for individual bases; no much larger clone is one base distant. This TCR derives from a woman aged 25-40 years in good health. What was sequenced was memory CD4+ T cells sorted from blood. The cell subset or site label of this sample denotes: CD45RA-negative fraction. This sequence uses TRBV5-5 and TRBJ2-5; TRBD1 lines up with 7 middle nucleotides. The nucleotide sequence is TGTGCCAGCAGTCAGAGGGGACAGCAAGAGACCCAGTACTTC. It specifies CASSQRGQQETQYF. Extended through the reference TRBV5-5 and TRBJ2-5 proteins, this CDR3 yields the full variable domain: DAGVTQSPTHLIKTRGQQVTLRCSPISGHKSVSWYQQVLGQGPQFIFQYYEKEERGRGNFPDRFSARQFPNYSSELNVNALLLGDSALYLCASSQRGQQETQYFGPGTRLLVL.